Listed below are T cell receptor beta chains from one sample, sequenced in a study of T cell changes during pregnancy in multiple sclerosis. TCRdb's table, derived via immunoSEQ multiplex PCR, lists solely in-frame clones and lacks some. Of under 40,000 clones listed, around 92% were seen once; the top ten hold roughly a quarter. This specimen consisted of CD8+ T cells from peripheral blood mononuclear cells, obtained before pregnancy. The receptor set was obtained from a female donor with multiple sclerosis, enrolled in a pregnancy study. CDR3s include the opening cysteine and the closing phenylalanine or tryptophan. D genes are given only for firm matches. A row's size may be missing; if present it is once, few, many or a size class.

j_call: TRBJ1-5; d_call: TRBD1; clone_size: -; v_call: TRBV7-9; cdr3_nt: TGTGCCAGCAGCCCCGGACAGGGTAATCAGCCCCAGCATTTT; cdr3_aa: CASSPGQGNQPQHF
j_call: TRBJ1-2; d_call: TRBD1; clone_size: -; v_call: TRBV29-1; cdr3_nt: TGCAGCGTTCACTGCGGGATTATTCGGACAGGCTATGGCTACACCTTC; cdr3_aa: CSVHCGIIRTGYGYTF
j_call: TRBJ2-2; d_call: -; clone_size: -; v_call: TRBV28; cdr3_nt: TGTGCCAGCAGTTTATCGTCGTTCTTCGCGAACACCGGGGAGCTGTTTTTT; cdr3_aa: CASSLSSFFANTGELFF
j_call: TRBJ2-7; d_call: -; clone_size: -; v_call: TRBV29-1; cdr3_nt: TGCAGCGTTGATTCAGGGGTTGAGCAGTACTTC; cdr3_aa: CSVDSGVEQYF
j_call: TRBJ1-3; d_call: -; clone_size: -; v_call: TRBV27; cdr3_nt: TGTGCCAGCAGCCGACAGGACGGAGGCTCTGGAAACACCACATATTTT; cdr3_aa: CASSRQDGGSGNTTYF
j_call: TRBJ2-7; d_call: TRBD1; clone_size: -; v_call: TRBV11-2; cdr3_nt: TGTGCCAGCAGCTCAGGGACAGGGGCCTACGAGCAGTACTTC; cdr3_aa: CASSSGTGAYEQYF
j_call: TRBJ2-2; d_call: -; clone_size: -; v_call: TRBV5-6; cdr3_nt: TGTGCCAGCAGCTTAGCCGGGACAACGAACACCGGGGAGCTGTTTTTT; cdr3_aa: CASSLAGTTNTGELFF
j_call: TRBJ2-2; d_call: TRBD2; clone_size: -; v_call: TRBV28; cdr3_nt: TGTGCCAGCAGTTTCACTAGCGGGACTACCGGGGAGCTGTTTTTT; cdr3_aa: CASSFTSGTTGELFF
j_call: TRBJ1-1; d_call: TRBD1; clone_size: -; v_call: TRBV28; cdr3_nt: TGTGCCAGCAGTTTAGACAGGGCCGAAGCTTTCTTT; cdr3_aa: CASSLDRAEAFF
j_call: TRBJ2-5; d_call: -; clone_size: -; v_call: TRBV2; cdr3_nt: TGTGCCAGCAGAGGGAGGAGAGAGACCCAGTACTTC; cdr3_aa: CASRGRRETQYF
j_call: TRBJ1-1; d_call: TRBD1; clone_size: -; v_call: TRBV28; cdr3_nt: TGTGCCAGCAGTTTTGAGCGACGGGACAGGGGATTGAACACTGAAGCTTTCTTT; cdr3_aa: CASSFERRDRGLNTEAFF
j_call: TRBJ1-6; d_call: -; clone_size: -; v_call: TRBV6-1; cdr3_nt: TGTGCCAGCAAAGGTGGGAGCTCCTATAATTCACCCCTCCACTTT; cdr3_aa: CASKGGSSYNSPLHF
j_call: TRBJ1-1; d_call: -; clone_size: -; v_call: TRBV14; cdr3_nt: TGTGCCAGCAGCCCTTACAGGAACACTGAAGCTTTCTTT; cdr3_aa: CASSPYRNTEAFF
j_call: TRBJ1-2; d_call: -; clone_size: -; v_call: TRBV21-1; cdr3_nt: TGTGCCAGCAGCAAAGACACCCTCTCCCCCTGCGTTTTTGAGGTCCCAAACTATGGCTACACCTTC; cdr3_aa: CASSKDTLSPCVFEVPNYGYTF
j_call: TRBJ2-7; d_call: -; clone_size: -; v_call: TRBV27; cdr3_nt: TGTGCCAGCAGTTCGGGTATCCCCTACGAGCAGTACTTC; cdr3_aa: CASSSGIPYEQYF
j_call: TRBJ2-1; d_call: -; clone_size: once; v_call: TRBV9; cdr3_nt: TGTGCCAGCAGCGTAGAGGGGTCTAGCTCCTACAATGAGCAGTTCTTC; cdr3_aa: CASSVEGSSSYNEQFF
j_call: TRBJ1-3; d_call: -; clone_size: -; v_call: TRBV18; cdr3_nt: TGTGCCAGCTCAGGAAAAGGAGGGCGGAGCTCTGGAAACACCATATATTTT; cdr3_aa: CASSGKGGRSSGNTIYF
j_call: TRBJ2-5; d_call: TRBD2; clone_size: -; v_call: TRBV4-2; cdr3_nt: TGTGCCAGCAGCCAAGATGGGGGGACTAGCTGGGAGACCCAGTACTTC; cdr3_aa: CASSQDGGTSWETQYF
j_call: TRBJ1-4; d_call: -; clone_size: -; v_call: TRBV7-9; cdr3_nt: TGTGCCAGCGAGGCAGGGATCGGGGAAAAACTGTTTTTT; cdr3_aa: CASEAGIGEKLFF
j_call: TRBJ1-3; d_call: -; clone_size: -; v_call: TRBV25-1; cdr3_nt: TGTGCCAGCAGTGGGACAACTGGAAACACCATATATTTT; cdr3_aa: CASSGTTGNTIYF
j_call: TRBJ2-7; d_call: TRBD1; clone_size: -; v_call: TRBV5-1; cdr3_nt: TGCGCCAGCAGCGTACAGGGGGAAAGCTACGAGCAGTACTTC; cdr3_aa: CASSVQGESYEQYF
j_call: TRBJ1-3; d_call: TRBD1; clone_size: -; v_call: TRBV27; cdr3_nt: TGTGCCAGCAGTCCGATAACAGGGGTTACTGGAAACACCATATATTTT; cdr3_aa: CASSPITGVTGNTIYF
j_call: TRBJ2-7; d_call: TRBD2; clone_size: -; v_call: TRBV27; cdr3_nt: TGTGCCAGCAGTTTTAGCGGGAGGGCCTACGACGAGCAGTACTTC; cdr3_aa: CASSFSGRAYDEQYF
j_call: TRBJ2-2; d_call: -; clone_size: -; v_call: TRBV2; cdr3_nt: TGTGCCAGCACTCGACAGTACACCGGGGAGCTGTTTTTT; cdr3_aa: CASTRQYTGELFF
j_call: TRBJ2-7; d_call: TRBD1; clone_size: -; v_call: TRBV7-9; cdr3_nt: TGTGCCAGCAGCTCTTACAGGGGCCGCTACGAGCAGTACTTC; cdr3_aa: CASSSYRGRYEQYF
j_call: TRBJ2-3; d_call: TRBD2; clone_size: -; v_call: TRBV7-2; cdr3_nt: TGTGCCAGCAGCGCTAGCGGGACTCTGAGGGGCACAGATACGCAGTATTTT; cdr3_aa: CASSASGTLRGTDTQYF
j_call: TRBJ2-1; d_call: -; clone_size: -; v_call: TRBV27; cdr3_nt: TGTGCCAGCAGTTTAAAGGGGGAGTATGAGCAGTTCTTC; cdr3_aa: CASSLKGEYEQFF
j_call: TRBJ2-5; d_call: TRBD1; clone_size: -; v_call: TRBV7-9; cdr3_nt: TGTGCCAGCAGCTCAGACAGGGGACAAGAGACCCAGTACTTC; cdr3_aa: CASSSDRGQETQYF
j_call: TRBJ1-1; d_call: -; clone_size: once; v_call: TRBV2; cdr3_nt: TGTGCCAGCAGTGAAGCGCTAAAAAACACTGAAGCTTTCTTT; cdr3_aa: CASSEALKNTEAFF
j_call: TRBJ2-1; d_call: TRBD1; clone_size: -; v_call: TRBV27; cdr3_nt: TGTGCCAGCAGTCCTTGGACAGGGGGAATATTCGATGAGCAGTTCTTC; cdr3_aa: CASSPWTGGIFDEQFF
j_call: TRBJ2-2; d_call: TRBD1; clone_size: once; v_call: TRBV9; cdr3_nt: TGTGCCAGCAGCGGGGGACAGGGGAGGACCGGGGAGCTGTTTTTT; cdr3_aa: CASSGGQGRTGELFF